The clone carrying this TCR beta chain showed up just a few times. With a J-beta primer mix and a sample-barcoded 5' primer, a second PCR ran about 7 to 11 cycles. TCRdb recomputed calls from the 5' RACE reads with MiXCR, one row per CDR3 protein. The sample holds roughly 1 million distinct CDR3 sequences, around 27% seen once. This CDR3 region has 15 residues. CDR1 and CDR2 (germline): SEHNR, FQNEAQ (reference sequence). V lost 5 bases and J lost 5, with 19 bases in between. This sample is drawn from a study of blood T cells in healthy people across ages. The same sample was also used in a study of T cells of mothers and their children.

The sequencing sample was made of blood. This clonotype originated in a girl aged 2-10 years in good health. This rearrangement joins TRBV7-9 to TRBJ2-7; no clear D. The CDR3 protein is CASSPFYDLSHEQYF. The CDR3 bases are TGTGCCAGCAGCCCATTTTATGACCTTTCCCACGAGCAGTACTTC. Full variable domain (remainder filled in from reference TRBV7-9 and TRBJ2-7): DTGVSQNPRHKITKRGQNVTFRCDPISEHNRLYWYRQTLGQGPEFLTYFQNEAQLEKSRLLSDRFSAERPKGSFSTLEIQRTEQGDSAMYLCASSPFYDLSHEQYFGPGTRLTVT.